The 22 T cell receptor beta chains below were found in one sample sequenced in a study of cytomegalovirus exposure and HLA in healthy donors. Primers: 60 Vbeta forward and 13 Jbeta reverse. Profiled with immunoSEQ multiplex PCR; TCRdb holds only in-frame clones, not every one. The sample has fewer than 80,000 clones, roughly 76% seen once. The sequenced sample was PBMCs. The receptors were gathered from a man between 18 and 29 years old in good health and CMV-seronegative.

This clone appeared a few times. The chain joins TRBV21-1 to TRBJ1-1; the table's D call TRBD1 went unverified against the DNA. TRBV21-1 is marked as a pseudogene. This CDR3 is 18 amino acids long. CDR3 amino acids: CASSPVHREYYMNTEAFF. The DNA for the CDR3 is TGTGCCAGCAGCCCTGTACACAGGGAGTATTACATGAACACTGAAGCTTTCTTT.

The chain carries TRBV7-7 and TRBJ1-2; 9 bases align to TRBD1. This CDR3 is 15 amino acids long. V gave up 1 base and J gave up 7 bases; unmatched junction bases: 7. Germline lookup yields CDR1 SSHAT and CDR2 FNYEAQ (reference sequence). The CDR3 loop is CASSLGTGGLSGYTF. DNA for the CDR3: TGTGCCAGCAGCTTAGGCACAGGGGGCCTGAGTGGCTACACCTTC. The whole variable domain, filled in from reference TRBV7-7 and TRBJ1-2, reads GAGVSQSPRYKVTKRGQDVTLRCDPISSHATLYWYQQALGQGPEFLTYFNYEAQPDKSGLPSDRFSAERPEGSISTLTIQRTEQRDSAMYRCASSLGTGGLSGYTFGSGTRLTVV.

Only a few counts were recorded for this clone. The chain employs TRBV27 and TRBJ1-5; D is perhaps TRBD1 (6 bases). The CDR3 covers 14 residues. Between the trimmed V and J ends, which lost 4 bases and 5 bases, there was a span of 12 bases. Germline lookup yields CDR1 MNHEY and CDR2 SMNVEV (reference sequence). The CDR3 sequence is CASSSGRGYQPQHF. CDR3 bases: TGTGCCAGCAGTTCTGGCAGGGGATATCAGCCCCAGCATTTT.

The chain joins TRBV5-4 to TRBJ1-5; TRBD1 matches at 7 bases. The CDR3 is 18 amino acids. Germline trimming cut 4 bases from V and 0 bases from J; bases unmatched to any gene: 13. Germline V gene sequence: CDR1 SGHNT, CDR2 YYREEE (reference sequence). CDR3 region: CASSPAPQTGISNQPQHF. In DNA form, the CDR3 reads TGTGCCAGCAGCCCGGCCCCCCAGACAGGGATTAGCAATCAGCCCCAGCATTTT.

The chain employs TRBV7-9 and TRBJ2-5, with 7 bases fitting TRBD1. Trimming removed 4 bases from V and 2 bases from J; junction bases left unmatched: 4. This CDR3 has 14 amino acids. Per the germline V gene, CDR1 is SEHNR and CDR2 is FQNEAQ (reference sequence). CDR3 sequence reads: CASSSRDRQETQYF. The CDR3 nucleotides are TGTGCCAGCAGCTCCCGGGACAGACAAGAGACCCAGTACTTC.

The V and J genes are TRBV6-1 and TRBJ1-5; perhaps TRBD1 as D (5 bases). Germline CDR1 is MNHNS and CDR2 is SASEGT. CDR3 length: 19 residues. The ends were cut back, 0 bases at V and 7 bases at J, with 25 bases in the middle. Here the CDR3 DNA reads TGTGCCAGCAGTGAAGCGCCAGGGCAGTGGAACCTCGCCGCACAGCCCCAGCATTTT. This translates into CASSEAPGQWNLAAQPQHF.

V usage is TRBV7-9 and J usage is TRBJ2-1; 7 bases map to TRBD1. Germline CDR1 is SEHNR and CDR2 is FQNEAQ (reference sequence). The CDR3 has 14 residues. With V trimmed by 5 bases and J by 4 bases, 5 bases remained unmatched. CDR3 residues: CASSPRQGYNEQFF. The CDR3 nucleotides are TGTGCCAGCAGCCCACGACAGGGATACAATGAGCAGTTCTTC.

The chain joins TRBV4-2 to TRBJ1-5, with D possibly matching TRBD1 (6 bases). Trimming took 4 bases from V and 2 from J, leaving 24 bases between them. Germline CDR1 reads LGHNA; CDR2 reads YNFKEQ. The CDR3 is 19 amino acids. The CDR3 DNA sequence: TGTGCCAGCAGCCCCTTGACAGGCCCCGAGGGATCGGGCAATCAGCCCCAGCATTTT. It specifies CASSPLTGPEGSGNQPQHF.

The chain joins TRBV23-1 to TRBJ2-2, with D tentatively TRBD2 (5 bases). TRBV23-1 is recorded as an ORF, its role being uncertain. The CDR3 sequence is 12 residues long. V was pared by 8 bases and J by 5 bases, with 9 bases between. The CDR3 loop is CASCPGTGELFF. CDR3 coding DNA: TGCGCCAGCTGCCCGGGGACCGGGGAGCTGTTTTTT.

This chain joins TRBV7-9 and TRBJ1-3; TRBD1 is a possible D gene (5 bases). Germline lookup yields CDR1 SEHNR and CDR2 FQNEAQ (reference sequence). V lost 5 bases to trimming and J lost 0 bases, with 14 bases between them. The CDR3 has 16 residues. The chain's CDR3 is CASSLDRTSSGNTIYF. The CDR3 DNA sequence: TGTGCCAGCAGCCTAGACAGAACGTCCTCTGGAAACACCATATATTTT.

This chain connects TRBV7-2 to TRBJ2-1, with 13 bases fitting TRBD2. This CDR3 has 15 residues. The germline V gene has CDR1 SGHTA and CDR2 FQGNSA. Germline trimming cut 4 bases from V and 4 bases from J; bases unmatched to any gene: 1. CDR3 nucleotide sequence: TGTGCCAGCAGCTCGACTAGCGGGGGGTACAATGAGCAGTTCTTC. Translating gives CASSSTSGGYNEQFF.

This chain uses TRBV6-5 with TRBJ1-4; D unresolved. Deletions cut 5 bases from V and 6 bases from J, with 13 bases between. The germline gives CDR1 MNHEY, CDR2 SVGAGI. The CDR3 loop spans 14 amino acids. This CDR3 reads CASSPDWAYEKLFF. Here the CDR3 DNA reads TGTGCCAGCAGTCCGGACTGGGCGTATGAAAAACTGTTTTTT.

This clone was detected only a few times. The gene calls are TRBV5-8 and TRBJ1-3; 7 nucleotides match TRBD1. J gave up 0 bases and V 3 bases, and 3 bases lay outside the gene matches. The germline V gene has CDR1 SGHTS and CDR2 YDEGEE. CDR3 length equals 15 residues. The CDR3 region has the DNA TGTGCCAGCAGCTGGGACAGAATCTCTGGAAACACCATATATTTT. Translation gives CASSWDRISGNTIYF.

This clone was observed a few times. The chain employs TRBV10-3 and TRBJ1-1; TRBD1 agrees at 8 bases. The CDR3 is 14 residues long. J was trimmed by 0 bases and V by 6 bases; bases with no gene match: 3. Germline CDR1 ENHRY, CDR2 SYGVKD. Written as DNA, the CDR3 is TGTGCCATCAGACGACAGGGGTTGAACACTGAAGCTTTCTTT. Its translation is CAIRRQGLNTEAFF.

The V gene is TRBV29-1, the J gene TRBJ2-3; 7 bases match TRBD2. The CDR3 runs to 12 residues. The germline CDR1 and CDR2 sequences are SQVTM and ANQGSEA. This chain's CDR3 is CTFGGGTDTQYF. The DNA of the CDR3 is TGCACGTTTGGGGGGGGCACAGATACGCAGTATTTT.

CDR3 sequence: CASSPFAGASGNTIYF. CDR3 coding DNA: TGTGCCAGCAGCCCCTTCGCGGGGGCGTCTGGAAACACCATATATTTT. The chain carries TRBV11-2 and TRBJ1-3, with D perhaps matching TRBD1 (6 bases). CDR1 SGHAT and CDR2 FQNNGV come from the germline V gene. The CDR3 has 16 amino acids. V was clipped by 5 bases and J by 1 base, with 15 bases between them. Full variable domain (rest looked up from reference TRBV11-2 and TRBJ1-3): EAGVAQSPRYKIIEKRQSVAFWCNPISGHATLYWYQQILGQGPKLLIQFQNNGVVDDSQLPKDRFSAERLKGVDSTLKIQPAKLEDSAVYLCASSPFAGASGNTIYFGEGSWLTVV.

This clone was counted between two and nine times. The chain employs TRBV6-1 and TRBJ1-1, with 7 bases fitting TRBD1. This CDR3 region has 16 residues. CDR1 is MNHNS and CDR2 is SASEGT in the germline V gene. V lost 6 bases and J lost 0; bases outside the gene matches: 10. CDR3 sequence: CASREWTGRLNTEAFF. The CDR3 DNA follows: TGTGCCAGCAGAGAATGGACAGGACGACTGAACACTGAAGCTTTCTTT.

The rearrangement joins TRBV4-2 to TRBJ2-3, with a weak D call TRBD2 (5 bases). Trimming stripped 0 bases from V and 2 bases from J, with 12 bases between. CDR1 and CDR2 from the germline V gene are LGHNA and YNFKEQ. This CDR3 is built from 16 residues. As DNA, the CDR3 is TGTGCCAGCAGCCAAGAGGAAGGACTTTCCACAGATACGCAGTATTTT. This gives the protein CASSQEEGLSTDTQYF.

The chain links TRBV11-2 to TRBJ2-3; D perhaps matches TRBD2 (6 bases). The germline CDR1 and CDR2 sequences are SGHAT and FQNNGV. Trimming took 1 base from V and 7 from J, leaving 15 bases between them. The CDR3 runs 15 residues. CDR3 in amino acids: CASSLGRGRRNTQYF. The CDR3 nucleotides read TGTGCCAGCAGCTTAGGACGGGGGAGGAGGAATACGCAGTATTTT.

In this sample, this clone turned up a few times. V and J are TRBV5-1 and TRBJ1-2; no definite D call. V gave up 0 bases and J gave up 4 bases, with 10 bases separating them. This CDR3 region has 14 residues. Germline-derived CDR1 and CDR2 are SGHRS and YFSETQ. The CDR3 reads CASSLDPDTYGYTF. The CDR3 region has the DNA TGCGCCAGCAGCTTGGATCCAGATACCTATGGCTACACCTTC.

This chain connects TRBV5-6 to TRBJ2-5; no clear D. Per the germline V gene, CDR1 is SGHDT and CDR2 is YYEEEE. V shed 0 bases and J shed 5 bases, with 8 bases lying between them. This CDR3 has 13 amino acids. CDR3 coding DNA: TGTGCCAGCAGCTTGGGCGCCCGCGAGACCCAGTACTTC. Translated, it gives CASSLGARETQYF.

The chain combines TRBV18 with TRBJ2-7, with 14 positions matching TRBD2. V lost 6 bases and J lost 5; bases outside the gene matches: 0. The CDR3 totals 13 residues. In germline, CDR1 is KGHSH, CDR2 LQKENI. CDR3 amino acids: CASSGLAGDEQYF. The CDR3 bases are TGTGCCAGCTCGGGACTAGCGGGGGACGAGCAGTACTTC.